This TCR beta chain was captured in a study of blood T cell repertoires in COVID-19. Repertoires were generated with immunoSEQ multiplex PCR, while TCRdb's copy carries only in-frame clones and drops some. The table shows around 300,000 clones, with 75% to 90% occurring only once. Sequences were obtained from PBMCs or T cells enriched from blood (not recorded which). This clonotype was sampled from a woman aged 50 to 60 who had recovered from COVID-19.

The CDR3 sequence is CASSLSGRPYNEQFF. The CDR3 bases are TGTGCCAGCAGTTTAAGCGGGAGGCCTTACAATGAGCAGTTCTTC. The genes are TRBV27 and TRBJ2-1, with 9 bases identical to TRBD2. The CDR3 length is 15 residues. Unmatched junction bases numbered 3, after V lost 2 bases and J lost 4 bases. Germline V gene sequence: CDR1 MNHEY, CDR2 SMNVEV (reference sequence).